The count of the clone carrying this TCR beta chain is one. Its antigen is not identified. V lost 4 bases and J 0 bases, leaving 10 bases between the germline ends. The CDR3 runs 16 residues. Germline CDR1 reads KGHSY; CDR2 reads FQNENV. The data originate from a study of cytomegalovirus exposure and HLA in healthy donors. Findings and limits, study-wide: For most TCR sequences rarity was the rule, although some public TCRs occurred in many donors.

The PCR used 60 Vbeta and 13 Jbeta primers. Profiling relied on immunoSEQ multiplex PCR, and the TCRdb table lists in-frame clones only, not all of them. Of some 150,000 clones listed, around 76% were seen once; the top ten hold over 1.1%. The sequencing input was PBMCs. V and J are TRBV16 and TRBJ1-6; D not resolved. The sequence was obtained from a man in his sixties in good health and CMV-seronegative. The CDR3 here is CASSRGSVSYNSPLHF. The CDR3 DNA follows: TGTGCCAGCAGCCGAGGGTCTGTCTCCTATAATTCACCCCTCCACTTT.